Following are 25 T cell receptor beta chains from one sample sequenced in a study of a mutant IDH1 vaccine in newly diagnosed glioma. The method was immunoSEQ multiplex PCR; TCRdb's version includes in-frame clones alone and lacks a portion of them. Of around 53,000 clones listed, under 85% are singletons. Antigen specificity for these receptors is unknown. Specified time point: week 35, safety follow-up. Each vaccine dose was 300 ug of mutant IDH1 20-mer peptide, with topical imiquimod. Sequencing used PBMCs, obtained from a glioma patient whose treatment included an IDH1 peptide vaccine. The receptors derive from a middle-aged man with glioma.

The chain combines TRBV6-5 with TRBJ1-1; D not certain. Germline values: CDR1 MNHEY, CDR2 SVGAGI. The CDR3 has 16 residues. Deletions cut 2 bases from V and 4 bases from J, with 17 bases between. CDR3 coding DNA: TGTGCCAGCAGTTACCCCCGGGGAGCGAAGGGCACTGAAGCTTTCTTT. Its translation: CASSYPRGAKGTEAFF.

V usage is TRBV27 and J usage is TRBJ2-7, with TRBD1 identical over 9 bases. CDR3 size: 14 residues. Germline lookup yields CDR1 MNHEY and CDR2 SMNVEV (reference sequence). With 4 bases clipped from V and 5 bases from J, the junction kept 6 bases outside the gene matches. CDR3 bases: TGTGCCAGCAGTTGGGGGACAGGGCTCGACGAGCAGTACTTC. This gives the protein CASSWGTGLDEQYF.

V usage is TRBV12-5 and J usage is TRBJ2-7; 11 positions match TRBD1. After removal of 4 bases from V and 6 bases from J, the junction contained 5 bases not matched to a gene. CDR3 length: 14 residues. CDR1 is LGHNT and CDR2 is FRNRAP in the germline V gene. CDR3 DNA: TGTGCTAGTGGTTCCGGACAGGGGGCGGGCGAGCAGTACTTC. Amino acid sequence: CASGSGQGAGEQYF.

This clone appeared a single time. The chain links TRBV2 to TRBJ1-2, with a weak D call TRBD1 (5 bases). Germline CDR1 is SNHLY and CDR2 is FYNNEI. The V end was cut by 6 bases, the J end by 3 bases, with 14 bases between. The CDR3 has 14 amino acids. The CDR3 DNA follows: TGTGCCAGCAGCTGGCGCAGGGACGACTATGGCTACACCTTC. Translated: CASSWRRDDYGYTF.

This rearrangement joins TRBV5-6 to TRBJ2-7; a weak D match, TRBD1 (5 bases). The ends were cut back, 4 bases at V and 4 bases at J, with 9 bases in the middle. Germline-derived CDR1 and CDR2 are SGHDT and YYEEEE. The CDR3 extends over 12 amino acids. CDR3 DNA: TGTGCCAGCAGCACCGACAGTTACGAGCAGTACTTC. Residues: CASSTDSYEQYF.

The rearrangement links TRBV2 to TRBJ2-1, with unresolved D. The V gene lost 3 bases and the J gene lost 12 bases, with 6 bases spanning the gap. CDR1 and CDR2 from the germline V gene are SNHLY and FYNNEI. The CDR3 length is 10 residues. The CDR3 sequence: CASSELGQFF. The CDR3 coding sequence is TGTGCCAGCAGTGAGTTGGGGCAGTTCTTC. Drawing the rest from reference TRBV2 and TRBJ2-1, the complete variable domain is EPEVTQTPSHQVTQMGQEVILRCVPISNHLYFYWYRQILGQKVEFLVSFYNNEISEKSEIFDDQFSVERPDGSNFTLKIRSTKLEDSAMYFCASSELGQFFGPGTRLTVL.

V gene TRBV30 combines with J gene TRBJ1-1, with D hard to call. CDR1 is GTSNPN and CDR2 is SVGIG in the germline V gene (reference sequence). The CDR3 runs 11 residues. The ends were cut back, 3 bases at V and 5 bases at J, with 7 bases in the middle. The CDR3: CAWRQLTEAFF. In DNA, the CDR3 is TGTGCCTGGAGGCAGTTAACTGAAGCTTTCTTT.

This rearrangement joins TRBV9 to TRBJ2-2; 7 bases match TRBD2. J was trimmed by 0 bases and V by 4 bases; bases with no gene match: 3. The CDR3 extends over 15 amino acids. Germline V lookup: CDR1 SGDLS, CDR2 YYNGEE. CDR3 bases: TGTGCCAGCAGCCCTCGGGGGGCGAACACCGGGGAGCTGTTTTTT. It translates to CASSPRGANTGELFF.

The chain joins TRBV5-1 to TRBJ1-1; maybe TRBD1 (5 bases). The ends were cut back, 3 bases at V and 11 bases at J, with 20 bases in the middle. This CDR3 region has 14 residues. In germline, CDR1 is SGHRS, CDR2 YFSETQ. The CDR3 sequence: CASSSPRGRPGAFF. The CDR3 DNA reads as TGCGCCAGCAGCTCGCCCCGGGGCCGACCGGGGGCTTTCTTT.

This chain connects TRBV9 to TRBJ1-6, with 8 bases aligning to TRBD1. The CDR3 runs to 15 residues. V trimming: 2 bases; J trimming: 10 bases; junction bases outside the gene matches: 8. Germline CDR1 and CDR2: SGDLS and YYNGEE. The CDR3 nucleotides are TGTGCCAGCAGCGTCGAACAGGGGGGCGGGTCACCCCTCCACTTT. Its protein is CASSVEQGGGSPLHF.

The chain couples TRBV7-8 to TRBJ2-5; TRBD2 is a possible D gene (6 bases). This CDR3 contains 14 residues. Per the germline V gene, CDR1 is SGHVS and CDR2 is FQNEAQ. V lost 3 bases and J 1 base, leaving 9 bases between the germline ends. The CDR3 here is CASSFGLIQETQYF. The CDR3 DNA is TGTGCCAGCAGCTTCGGACTAATCCAAGAGACCCAGTACTTC.

This sequence joins TRBV5-1 and TRBJ1-2, with D possibly being TRBD1 (6 bases). Trimming stripped 4 bases from V and 0 bases from J, with 10 bases between. Germline V CDR1 and CDR2: SGHRS, YFSETQ. The CDR3 is made up of 14 amino acids. CDR3: CASSGGQSNYGYTF. The DNA of the CDR3 is TGCGCCAGCAGCGGCGGACAGTCTAACTATGGCTACACCTTC.

On this clone itself: One junction end disagrees with the germline gene, perhaps due to a read error. The chain employs TRBV11-2 and TRBJ1-2; no definite D call. Germline V CDR1 and CDR2: SGHAT, FQNNGV. The CDR3 sequence is 12 residues long. The CDR3 loop is CASSLAGRYFSF. CDR3 DNA: TGTGCCAGCAGCTTAGCCGGGAGGTACTTCTCCTTC.

This clone was found a few times. V and J are TRBV4-1 and TRBJ2-1, with D tentatively TRBD2 (5 bases). The CDR3 totals 14 residues. The V gene lost 0 bases and the J gene lost 8 bases, with 11 bases spanning the gap. The germline gives CDR1 MGHRA, CDR2 YSYEKL. CDR3 sequence reads: CASSQERGRDEQFF. The DNA of the CDR3 is TGCGCCAGCAGCCAAGAAAGAGGGCGGGATGAGCAGTTCTTC.

A single count supports this clone. J is TRBJ2-1 and V is TRBV6-1, with 11 bases identical to TRBD2. CDR3 length equals 15 residues. V was clipped by 2 bases and J by 3 bases; unmatched bases: 0. In germline, CDR1 is MNHNS, CDR2 SASEGT. The CDR3 region is CASSELAGGYNEQFF. The DNA for the CDR3 is TGTGCCAGCAGTGAACTAGCGGGGGGCTACAATGAGCAGTTCTTC.

This clone occurred once. The chain uses TRBV6-5 and TRBJ1-1, with D possibly TRBD1 on 5 matching bases. The CDR3 contains 15 residues. Trimming cost V 2 bases and J 0 bases, with 10 bases left between them. Looked up from germline, CDR1 is MNHEY and CDR2 is SVGAGI. CDR3 in amino acids: CASSYQGGVNTEAFF. The CDR3 DNA is TGTGCCAGCAGTTACCAGGGAGGGGTGAACACTGAAGCTTTCTTT.

This chain joins TRBV19 and TRBJ2-3; D tentatively fits TRBD1 or TRBD2 (6 bases each). There are 15 residues in the CDR3. Germline CDR1 and CDR2: LNHDA and SQIVND (reference sequence). V was trimmed by 9 bases and J by 0 bases, leaving 16 bases between them. As DNA, the CDR3 is TGTGCCAGCGCCAGAGGGGGACTTAGCACAGATACGCAGTATTTT. Protein product: CASARGGLSTDTQYF.

This sequence joins TRBV9 and TRBJ2-7; 14 nucleotides line up with TRBD2. The CDR3 runs 15 residues. The ends lost 4 bases at V and 4 bases at J; junction bases unmatched: 4. Germline CDR1 SGDLS, CDR2 YYNGEE. CDR3 sequence: CASSTGTSGGYEQYF. In nucleotides, the CDR3 is TGTGCCAGCAGCACCGGGACTAGCGGGGGATACGAGCAGTACTTC.

The CDR3 region is CASSYSSAAYEQYF. In DNA form, the CDR3 reads TGTGCCAGCAGTTATTCGAGCGCCGCCTACGAGCAGTACTTC. The rearrangement joins TRBV6-5 to TRBJ2-7; D unresolved. V lost 3 bases and J 2 bases, leaving 11 bases between the germline ends. The CDR3 covers 14 residues. Germline V gene sequence: CDR1 MNHEY, CDR2 SVGAGI.

V and J are TRBV15 and TRBJ2-1; tentatively, D is TRBD2 (7 bases). Germline loops: CDR1 LNHNV, CDR2 YYDKDF (reference sequence). The CDR3 contains 15 residues. The V and J ends lost 6 bases and 2 bases respectively, with 14 bases between them. The CDR3 nucleotides are TGTGCCACCAGTGAAAGGGGGGGGACCTACAATGAGCAGTTCTTC. As protein: CATSERGGTYNEQFF.

This sequence joins TRBV4-1 and TRBJ1-2, with 7 bases matching TRBD1. Germline V CDR1 and CDR2: MGHRA, YSYEKL. CDR3 length equals 15 residues. The junction had 9 bases not matched to a gene; V was cut back by 0 bases and J by 8 bases. The CDR3 protein is CASSQDGARGEGYTF. In DNA, the CDR3 is TGCGCCAGCAGCCAAGATGGTGCCAGGGGGGAAGGCTACACCTTC.

The chain employs TRBV7-9 and TRBJ1-2, with D uncertain. V was trimmed by 4 bases and J by 1 base, leaving 13 bases between them. In germline, CDR1 is SEHNR, CDR2 FQNEAQ (reference sequence). CDR3 length equals 15 residues. The CDR3 DNA reads TGTGCCAGCAGCTCCTTCGACGGGAATAACTATGGCTACACCTTC. This gives the protein CASSSFDGNNYGYTF.

V gene TRBV5-1 combines with J gene TRBJ1-2; TRBD1 matches 9 bases. V lost 0 bases to trimming and J lost 9 bases; unmatched junction nucleotides: 6. Looked up from germline, CDR1 is SGHRS and CDR2 is YFSETQ. This CDR3 has 14 residues. Here the CDR3 DNA reads TGCGCCAGCAGCTTGGGCGGGGACAGGGATCGCTACACCTTC. Translating it yields CASSLGGDRDRYTF.

This clone was observed a few times. This rearrangement joins TRBV12-5 to TRBJ1-2; D unclear. Germline assignment: CDR1 LGHNT and CDR2 FRNRAP. This CDR3 has 13 residues. The ends were cut back, 2 bases at V and 7 bases at J, with 11 bases in the middle. The CDR3 loop reads CASGLSGYVGYTF. The CDR3 DNA is TGTGCTAGTGGTTTGTCGGGTTATGTTGGCTACACCTTC.

The gene calls are TRBV14 and TRBJ1-2, with 7 bases matching TRBD1. CDR1 is SGHDN, CDR2 FVKESK, per germline. With 3 bases clipped from V and 2 bases from J, the junction kept 3 bases outside the gene matches. The CDR3 has 14 residues. The CDR3 nucleotides read TGTGCCAGCAGCCAGAGACAGGGAAACTATGGCTACACCTTC. Encoded protein: CASSQRQGNYGYTF.